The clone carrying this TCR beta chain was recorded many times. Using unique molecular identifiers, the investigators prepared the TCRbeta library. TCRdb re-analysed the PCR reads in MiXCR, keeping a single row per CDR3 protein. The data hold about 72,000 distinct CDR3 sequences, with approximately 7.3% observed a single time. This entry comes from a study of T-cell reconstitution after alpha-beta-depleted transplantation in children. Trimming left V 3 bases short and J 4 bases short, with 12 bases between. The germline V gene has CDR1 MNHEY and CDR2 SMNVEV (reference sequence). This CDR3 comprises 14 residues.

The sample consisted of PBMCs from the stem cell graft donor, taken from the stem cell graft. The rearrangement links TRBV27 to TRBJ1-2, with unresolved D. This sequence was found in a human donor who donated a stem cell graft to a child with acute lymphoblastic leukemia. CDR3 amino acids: CASSLEGAGYGYTF. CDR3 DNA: TGTGCCAGCAGTTTGGAGGGCGCAGGCTATGGCTACACCTTC.